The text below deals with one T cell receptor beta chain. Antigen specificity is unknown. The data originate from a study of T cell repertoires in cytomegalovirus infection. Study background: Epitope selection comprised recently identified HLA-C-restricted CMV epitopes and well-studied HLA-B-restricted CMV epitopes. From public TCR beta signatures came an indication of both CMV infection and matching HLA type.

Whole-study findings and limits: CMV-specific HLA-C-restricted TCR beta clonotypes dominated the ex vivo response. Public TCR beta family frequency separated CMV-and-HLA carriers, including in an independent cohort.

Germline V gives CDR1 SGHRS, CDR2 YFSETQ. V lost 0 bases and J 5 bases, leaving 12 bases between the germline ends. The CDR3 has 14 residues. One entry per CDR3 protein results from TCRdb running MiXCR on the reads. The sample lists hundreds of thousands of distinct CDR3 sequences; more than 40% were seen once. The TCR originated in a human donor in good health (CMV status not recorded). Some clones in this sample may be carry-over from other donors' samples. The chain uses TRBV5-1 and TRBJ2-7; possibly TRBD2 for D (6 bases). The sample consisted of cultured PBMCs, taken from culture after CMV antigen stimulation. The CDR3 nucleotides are TGCGCCAGCAGCTTGGGACTAGGAATCGACGAGCAGTACTTC. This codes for CASSLGLGIDEQYF.